This TCR beta chain originates from a study of blood T cell repertoires in COVID-19. Measured with immunoSEQ multiplex PCR; TCRdb has only the in-frame clones, and not every one. The sample yields fewer than 100,000 clones, 80% to 90% seen once. Trimming removed 6 bases from V and 0 bases from J, with 12 bases in between. The CDR3 has 15 amino acids. Germline values: CDR1 MNHEY, CDR2 SVGAGI. The receptor comes from a human donor with acute or convalescent COVID-19. The donor label of this sample is uncertain. The chain is built from TRBV6-5 and TRBJ1-3; D is perhaps TRBD1 (6 bases). Material for sequencing was peripheral blood. The CDR3: CASRVSDSSGNTIYF. The CDR3 DNA reads TGTGCCAGCAGAGTGTCGGACAGCTCTGGAAACACCATATATTTT.